The 18 T cell receptor beta chains given below trace back to one sample, sequenced in a study of cytomegalovirus exposure and HLA in healthy donors. Sequenced by immunoSEQ multiplex PCR; TCRdb stores in-frame clones only, minus some. This table holds about 66,000 clones, about 96% found once. Sequenced material: PBMCs. All receptors come from a man younger than 35 in good health and CMV-seronegative.

The genes are TRBV2 and TRBJ2-2, with no clear D. The CDR3 extends over 15 amino acids. Germline V gives CDR1 SNHLY, CDR2 FYNNEI. The V end was cut by 4 bases, the J end by 0 bases, with 9 bases between. CDR3 sequence (DNA): TGTGCCAGCAGTGTCACTGCCTCGAACACCGGGGAGCTGTTTTTT. Translation: CASSVTASNTGELFF.

This rearrangement joins TRBV19 to TRBJ1-1; D uncertain. V was cut by 5 bases and J by 0 bases, with 13 bases left in between. There are 15 residues in the CDR3. The germline CDR1 and CDR2 sequences are LNHDA and SQIVND (reference sequence). In DNA form, the CDR3 reads TGTGCCAGTAGTGCAGGCAGAAGCATGAACACTGAAGCTTTCTTT. It yields the protein CASSAGRSMNTEAFF.

The gene calls are TRBV29-1 and TRBJ2-7; D unresolved. CDR1 SQVTM and CDR2 ANQGSEA come from the germline V gene. CDR3 size: 10 residues. V was clipped by 5 bases and J by 5 bases, with 7 bases between them. The CDR3 spells CSVYSHEQYF. In DNA, the CDR3 is TGCAGCGTTTATTCCCACGAGCAGTACTTC.

The chain combines TRBV6-5 with TRBJ2-7; 7 nucleotides align to TRBD1. The trim removed 4 bases at V and 0 bases at J, leaving 6 bases unmatched. CDR1 is MNHEY, CDR2 SVGAGI, per germline. This CDR3 is built from 15 residues. For the CDR3, the DNA is TGTGCCAGCAGTTTACAGGGGTCCTACTCCTACGAGCAGTACTTC. Translated, it gives CASSLQGSYSYEQYF.

The J gene is TRBJ2-2, the V gene TRBV28; no definite D call. The germline V gene encodes CDR1 MDHEN and CDR2 SYDVKM. The CDR3 covers 14 residues. The V and J ends lost 3 bases and 1 base respectively, with 6 bases between them. In DNA form, the CDR3 reads TGTGCCAGCAGTTTTTCAGGGAACACCGGGGAGCTGTTTTTT. It encodes CASSFSGNTGELFF.

A remark on this clone: At one end the junction does not follow the germline gene, possibly because of a read error. The same CDR3 also results from other DNA sequences found in this sample. CDR3 protein: CASSLAGGETQYF. The DNA for the CDR3 is TGTGCCAGCAGCCTAGCGGGAGGAGAGACCCAGTACTTC. The V and J genes are TRBV7-9 and TRBJ2-5; 11 nucleotides agree with TRBD2. The CDR3 covers 13 residues. Germline CDR1 reads SEHNR; CDR2 reads FQNEAQ (reference sequence).

V usage is TRBV7-8 and J usage is TRBJ2-5; TRBD2 matches at 8 bases. The CDR3 consists of 16 residues. The V gene's germline CDR1 is SGHVS and CDR2 FQNEAQ. V lost 3 bases to trimming and J lost 5 bases; unmatched junction nucleotides: 11. The CDR3: CASSLGTAGGLETQYF. CDR3 DNA sequence: TGTGCCAGCAGCTTGGGAACGGCGGGAGGTCTGGAGACCCAGTACTTC.

The V and J genes are TRBV19 and TRBJ2-6; D unresolved. The V end lost 3 bases, the J end lost 4 bases, and 10 bases lay between the germline ends. In germline, CDR1 is LNHDA, CDR2 SQIVND (reference sequence). The CDR3 is made up of 15 amino acids. CDR3: CASSMAVSGANVLTF. CDR3 in DNA: TGTGCCAGTAGTATGGCAGTATCAGGGGCCAACGTCCTGACTTTC.

The chain uses TRBV2 and TRBJ2-6; the match to TRBD1 covers 11 bases. V was clipped by 4 bases and J by 12 bases; unmatched bases: 5. The CDR3 runs to 14 residues. Per the germline V gene, CDR1 is SNHLY and CDR2 is FYNNEI. The CDR3 sequence: CASSAPGQGGVLTF. The CDR3 nucleotides read TGTGCCAGCAGTGCCCCGGGACAGGGGGGCGTCCTGACTTTC.

The chain has TRBV5-4 and TRBJ2-7, with 9 positions matching TRBD1. V dropped 3 bases and J dropped 7; count of bases not matched to a gene: 11. The CDR3 length is 15 residues. CDR1 SGHNT and CDR2 YYREEE come from the germline V gene (reference sequence). CDR3 in amino acids: CASSSGQGVPMEQYF. In nucleotides, the CDR3 is TGTGCCAGCAGCTCGGGACAGGGAGTTCCTATGGAGCAGTACTTC.

The V gene is TRBV15, the J gene TRBJ2-7; possibly TRBD2 for D (5 bases). The V gene lost 4 bases and the J gene lost 1 base, with 14 bases spanning the gap. The CDR3 totals 15 residues. Germline assignment: CDR1 LNHNV and CDR2 YYDKDF (reference sequence). CDR3 in amino acids: CATSKRAAPSYEQYF. For the CDR3, the DNA is TGTGCCACCAGCAAGAGGGCAGCGCCGTCCTACGAGCAGTACTTC.

The genes are TRBV7-2 and TRBJ2-6, with 7 bases fitting TRBD2. The CDR3 runs to 15 residues. The germline CDR1 and CDR2 sequences are SGHTA and FQGNSA. V was clipped by 5 bases and J by 0 bases; unmatched bases: 1. CDR3 sequence (DNA): TGTGCCAGCAGCCCGGGGGGCTCTGGGGCCAACGTCCTGACTTTC. Translation: CASSPGGSGANVLTF.

This chain uses TRBV20-1 with TRBJ1-5, with 7 positions matching TRBD1. Trimming at V came to 6 bases and at J to 11 bases, leaving 7 bases not matched to a gene. The germline gives CDR1 DFQATT, CDR2 SNEGSKA (reference sequence). The CDR3 is 11 amino acids. The CDR3 DNA sequence: TGCAGTGCAAAGACAGGGATGGCCCAGCATTTT. This encodes CSAKTGMAQHF.

The rearrangement uses TRBV27 and TRBJ2-7; no clear D gene. Trimming took off 6 bases at V and 9 bases at J, with 18 bases between the two ends. Germline CDR1 is MNHEY and CDR2 is SMNVEV (reference sequence). This CDR3 spans 13 amino acids. CDR3 region: CASRPPGVTRQYF. The CDR3 nucleotides read TGTGCCAGCAGACCCCCCGGAGTAACGCGGCAGTACTTC.

V and J are TRBV10-3 and TRBJ2-5; 7 bases are a match to TRBD2. CDR3 length equals 20 residues. In germline, CDR1 is ENHRY, CDR2 SYGVKD. V shed 7 bases and J 4 bases; nucleotides not matched to a gene: 27. The CDR3 spells CAIIVSESGRGAGAGETQYF. CDR3 in DNA: TGTGCCATCATCGTCTCGGAAAGTGGGCGCGGGGCGGGAGCAGGAGAGACCCAGTACTTC.

V gene TRBV11-2 combines with J gene TRBJ2-7; no definite D call. Germline CDR1 reads SGHAT; CDR2 reads FQNNGV. The CDR3 runs to 12 residues. Trimming took off 5 bases at V and 0 bases at J, with 5 bases between the two ends. This CDR3 reads CASSVNSYEQYF. CDR3 bases: TGTGCCAGCAGCGTAAACTCCTACGAGCAGTACTTC.

The genes are TRBV7-6 and TRBJ2-5, with 7 positions matching TRBD2. The CDR3 extends over 16 amino acids. Germline V CDR1 and CDR2: SGHVS, FNYEAQ. Trimming took 5 bases from V and 2 from J; bases not matched to a gene: 11. The CDR3 DNA reads TGTGCCAGCAGCGACCCCGCGGGGGTCTCTCAAGAGACCCAGTACTTC. This encodes CASSDPAGVSQETQYF.

The chain carries TRBV25-1 and TRBJ2-5, with D uncertain. CDR3 length: 12 residues. The V gene's germline CDR1 is MGHDK and CDR2 SYGVNS. V was pared by 3 bases and J by 1 base, with 3 bases between. The CDR3 DNA follows: TGTGCCAGCAGTGACTTCCAAGAGACCCAGTACTTC. Its translation is CASSDFQETQYF.